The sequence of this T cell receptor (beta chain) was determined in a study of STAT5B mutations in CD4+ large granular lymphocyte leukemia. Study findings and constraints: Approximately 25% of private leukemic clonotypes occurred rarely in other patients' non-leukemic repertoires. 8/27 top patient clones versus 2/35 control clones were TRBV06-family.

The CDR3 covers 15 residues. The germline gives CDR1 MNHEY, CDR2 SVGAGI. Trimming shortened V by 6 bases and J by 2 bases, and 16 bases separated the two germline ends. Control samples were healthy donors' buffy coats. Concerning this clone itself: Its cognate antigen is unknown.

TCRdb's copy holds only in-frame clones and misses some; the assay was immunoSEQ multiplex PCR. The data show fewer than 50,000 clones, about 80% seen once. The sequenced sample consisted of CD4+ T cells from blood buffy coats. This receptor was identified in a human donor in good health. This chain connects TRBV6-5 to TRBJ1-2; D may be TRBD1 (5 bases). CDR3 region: CASRPSGGVNYGYTF. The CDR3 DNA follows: TGTGCCAGCAGGCCTTCCGGGGGAGTCAACTATGGCTACACCTTC.